This passage covers 13 T cell receptor beta chains from one sample sequenced in a study of PD-1 blockade in classical Hodgkin lymphoma. Measured with immunoSEQ multiplex PCR; TCRdb has only the in-frame clones, and not every one. Of 47,000 or so clones in the sample, approximately 91% were seen once. Time point meaning: newly diagnosed, previously untreated cHL patient sample. Source material: peripheral blood mononuclear cells (PBMCs). The source is a human donor with classical Hodgkin lymphoma.

This clone has only one observation. The rearrangement joins TRBV6-5 to TRBJ1-1; D perhaps matches TRBD1 (5 bases). V shed 2 bases and J shed 4 bases, with 14 bases lying between them. From germline, CDR1 is MNHEY and CDR2 SVGAGI. The CDR3 is 15 residues long. CDR3 DNA: TGTGCCAGCAGTTACACACTGACGGGGGGCACTGAAGCTTTCTTT. As protein: CASSYTLTGGTEAFF.

This clone has only one observation. The V gene is TRBV2, the J gene TRBJ2-7, with D unclear. Germline CDR1 SNHLY, CDR2 FYNNEI. The ends were cut back, 3 bases at V and 1 base at J, with 10 bases in the middle. The CDR3 is 14 residues long. The DNA of the CDR3 is TGTGCCAGCAGTGATGTCGACACGTCCTACGAGCAGTACTTC. Translation gives CASSDVDTSYEQYF.

This clone was recorded once. V and J are TRBV30 and TRBJ1-2; a weak D match, TRBD1 (5 bases). Per the germline V gene, CDR1 is GTSNPN and CDR2 is SVGIG (reference sequence). V lost 0 bases, J lost 8 bases, and 19 bases lay in between. The CDR3 contains 15 residues. CDR3 protein: CAWSVLGEGPRGYTF. The CDR3 coding sequence is TGTGCCTGGAGTGTACTGGGAGAGGGACCCAGGGGCTACACCTTC.

The chain has TRBV5-4 and TRBJ2-7; D not resolved. Germline V gene lookup returns CDR1 SGHNT and CDR2 YYREEE (reference sequence). CDR3 length: 12 amino acids. Between the trimmed V and J ends, which lost 0 bases and 6 bases, there was a span of 7 bases. Here the CDR3 DNA reads TGTGCCAGCAGCTTGGACCACACCGAGCAGTACTTC. Translation: CASSLDHTEQYF.

This chain uses TRBV18 with TRBJ2-7; D is ambiguous. This CDR3 contains 15 residues. The V gene lost 2 bases and the J gene lost 0 bases, with 11 bases spanning the gap. Germline CDR1 reads KGHSH; CDR2 reads LQKENI. This CDR3 is CASSPTRRDSYEQYV. DNA for the CDR3: TGTGCCAGCTCACCAACTCGCCGCGACTCCTACGAGCAGTACGTC.

The chain uses TRBV5-1 and TRBJ2-5; D gene uncertain. The CDR3 is made up of 13 amino acids. The germline gives CDR1 SGHRS, CDR2 YFSETQ. Trimming took off 1 base at V and 2 bases at J, with 6 bases between the two ends. DNA for the CDR3: TGCGCCAGCAGCTTGCGGATACAAGAGACCCAGTACTTC. It encodes CASSLRIQETQYF.

The chain has TRBV7-9 and TRBJ1-3; unclear D gene. V was clipped by 2 bases and J by 7 bases, with 9 bases between them. The CDR3 loop spans 13 amino acids. The germline CDR1 and CDR2 sequences are SEHNR and FQNEAQ (reference sequence). In DNA form, the CDR3 reads TGTGCCAGCAGCTTAAAGATTTGGAACACCATATATTTT. It encodes CASSLKIWNTIYF.

This clone showed up just once. This chain connects TRBV27 to TRBJ2-5; 7 bases agree with TRBD2. Germline V lookup: CDR1 MNHEY, CDR2 SMNVEV (reference sequence). V dropped 8 bases and J dropped 4; count of bases not matched to a gene: 7. The CDR3 has 13 residues. CDR3: CASGYWGGETQYF. CDR3 sequence (DNA): TGTGCCAGCGGGTATTGGGGGGGAGAGACCCAGTACTTC.

This sequence joins TRBV6-1 and TRBJ1-1; no clear D gene. Deletions cut 10 bases from V and 3 bases from J, with 6 bases between. CDR1 and CDR2 from the germline V gene are MNHNS and SASEGT. The CDR3 loop spans 10 amino acids. The CDR3 sequence is CAIRDTEAFF. DNA for the CDR3: TGTGCCATCCGGGACACTGAAGCTTTCTTT.

The chain is built from TRBV29-1 and TRBJ2-2; D gene unclear. V lost 4 bases and J lost 5, with 14 bases in between. Germline CDR1 reads SQVTM; CDR2 reads ANQGSEA. The CDR3 has 14 residues. The CDR3 is CSVGLGVRTGELFF. CDR3 coding DNA: TGCAGCGTTGGTTTAGGCGTCAGAACCGGGGAGCTGTTTTTT.

This chain connects TRBV27 to TRBJ1-1; weak D call: TRBD1 (5 bases). V lost 1 base to trimming and J lost 0 bases, with 15 bases between them. Germline V gene data show CDR1 as MNHEY and CDR2 as SMNVEV (reference sequence). CDR3 length: 17 residues. The CDR3: CASSLYSGVGVNTEAFF. The CDR3 DNA is TGTGCCAGCAGTTTATATTCGGGGGTAGGGGTGAACACTGAAGCTTTCTTT.

The rearrangement uses TRBV6-1 and TRBJ1-1; unclear D gene. Trimming removed 3 bases at V and 5 bases at J, with 10 bases between. Germline V lookup: CDR1 MNHNS, CDR2 SASEGT. The CDR3 has 13 amino acids. CDR3 sequence reads: CASSEVLDTEAFF. DNA for the CDR3: TGTGCCAGCAGTGAGGTTTTGGATACTGAAGCTTTCTTT.

This chain joins TRBV30 and TRBJ1-3, with D perhaps TRBD1 (5 bases). The CDR3 contains 15 residues. Trimming cost V 2 bases and J 2 bases, with 13 bases left between them. The germline gives CDR1 GTSNPN, CDR2 SVGIG (reference sequence). The CDR3, as DNA: TGTGCCTGGAGTAACTCAGGGACGGCTGGAAACACCATATATTTT. Its translation: CAWSNSGTAGNTIYF.